This T cell receptor beta chain stems from a study of CD8 T cells in ankylosing spondylitis. Study outcomes and limitations: It was reported that disease-linked clones were significantly enriched in matched ankylosing spondylitis synovial fluid.

The table lists this clonotype with many counts. Antigen: not known. The CDR3 contains 15 residues. Germline V CDR1 and CDR2: SGHAT, FQNNGV. V was clipped by 6 bases and J by 4 bases; unmatched bases: 11. Each CDR3 protein is one row after TCRdb ran MiXCR on the 5' RACE reads. Of more than 95,000 distinct CDR3 sequences listed, about 8.3% were seen once; the top ten hold 9.5% to 10%. Sequenced material: blood, either unsorted or a sorted T cell fraction (not recorded which). This clonotype originated in a male donor with ankylosing spondylitis or in good health (not recorded which). The chain is built from TRBV11-2 and TRBJ2-7; TRBD2 aligns across 8 bases. The CDR3 DNA reads as TGTGCCAGCAGTTCGAGCGGGGGTGCCTCTTACGAGCAGTACTTC. Residues: CASSSSGGASYEQYF.